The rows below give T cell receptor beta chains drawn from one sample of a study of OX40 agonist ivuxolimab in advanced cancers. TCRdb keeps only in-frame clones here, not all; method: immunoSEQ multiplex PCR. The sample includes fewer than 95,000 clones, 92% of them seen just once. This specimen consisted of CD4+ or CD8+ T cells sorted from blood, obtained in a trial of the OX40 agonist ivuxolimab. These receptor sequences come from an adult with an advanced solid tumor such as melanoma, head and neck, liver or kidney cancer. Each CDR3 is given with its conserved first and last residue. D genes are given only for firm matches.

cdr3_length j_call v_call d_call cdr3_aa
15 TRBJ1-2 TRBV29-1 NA CSVEDFAGRDYGYTF
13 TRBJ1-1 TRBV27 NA CASSLRVGTEAFF
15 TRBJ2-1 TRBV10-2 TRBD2 CASSDRGLANNEQFF
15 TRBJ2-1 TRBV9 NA CASSVDGSSVWEQFF
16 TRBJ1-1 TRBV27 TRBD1 CASSPSRGQVVTEAFF
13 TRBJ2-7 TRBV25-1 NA CASSQGKPYEQYF
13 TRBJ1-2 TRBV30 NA CAWEGTLFYGYTF
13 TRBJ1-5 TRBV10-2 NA CASSESAAQPQHF
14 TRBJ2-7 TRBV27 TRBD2 CASSLSGRAHEQYF
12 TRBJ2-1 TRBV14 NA CASSLPYNEQFF
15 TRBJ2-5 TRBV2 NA CASRGWTTLPETQYF
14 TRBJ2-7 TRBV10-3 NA CAISEYEKVSEQYF
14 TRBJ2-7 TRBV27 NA CASSTGGSTYEQYF
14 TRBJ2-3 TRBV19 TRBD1 CASSWGQGPDTQYF